These T cell receptor beta chains were read from a single sample in a study of blood T cell repertoires in COVID-19. Sequencing was performed with immunoSEQ multiplex PCR; in TCRdb, only in-frame clones are kept and a portion is missing. The sample lists over 120,000 clones; 87% were seen once. What was sequenced was peripheral blood. All receptors come from a woman aged 45 to 65 with active or convalescent COVID-19. Both conserved end residues are part of each CDR3. The order of the fields is CDR3 length, clone size, J gene, D gene, V gene, CDR3 protein, CDR3 DNA. The D gene is left open where the match is weak. Clone size is given for some rows only: seen once, a few or many times, or a class if the clone is expanded.

cdr3_length: 12; clone_size: few; j_call: TRBJ2-1; d_call: -; v_call: TRBV2; cdr3_aa: CASRWTGNEQFF; cdr3_nt: TGTGCCAGCAGGTGGACTGGCAATGAGCAGTTCTTC
cdr3_length: 17; clone_size: -; j_call: TRBJ1-3; d_call: -; v_call: TRBV29-1; cdr3_aa: CSASRDTPSISGNTIYF; cdr3_nt: TGCAGCGCTTCCCGGGACACCCCGTCAATCTCTGGAAACACCATATATTTT
cdr3_length: 16; clone_size: many; j_call: TRBJ1-1; d_call: TRBD1; v_call: TRBV3-1/TRBV3-2; cdr3_aa: CASGINQGAPNTEAFF; cdr3_nt: TGTGCCAGCGGAATAAACCAGGGGGCGCCGAACACTGAAGCTTTCTTT
cdr3_length: 13; clone_size: -; j_call: TRBJ2-1; d_call: -; v_call: TRBV5-1; cdr3_aa: CASSGGAILEQFF; cdr3_nt: TGCGCCAGCAGCGGGGGGGCCATCCTGGAGCAGTTCTTC
cdr3_length: 16; clone_size: few; j_call: TRBJ1-1; d_call: -; v_call: TRBV7-2; cdr3_aa: CASSSVGVGDNTEAFF; cdr3_nt: TGTGCCAGCAGCTCGGTGGGCGTGGGAGACAACACTGAAGCTTTCTTT
cdr3_length: 15; clone_size: -; j_call: TRBJ2-1; d_call: TRBD2; v_call: TRBV27; cdr3_aa: CASSFSSGVINEQFF; cdr3_nt: TGTGCCAGCAGTTTCTCCAGCGGGGTTATTAATGAGCAGTTCTTC
cdr3_length: 17; clone_size: -; j_call: TRBJ1-2; d_call: TRBD1; v_call: TRBV11-2; cdr3_aa: CASSPTNPRGPSYGYTF; cdr3_nt: TGTGCCAGCAGCCCAACTAATCCCAGGGGGCCGAGCTATGGCTACACCTTC
cdr3_length: 12; clone_size: -; j_call: TRBJ2-5; d_call: -; v_call: TRBV29-1; cdr3_aa: CSVQDGGETQYF; cdr3_nt: TGCAGCGTTCAGGACGGGGGAGAGACCCAGTACTTC
cdr3_length: 16; clone_size: -; j_call: TRBJ1-1; d_call: -; v_call: TRBV19; cdr3_aa: CASSRLPRAGNTEAFF; cdr3_nt: TGTGCCAGTAGTCGCCTCCCTAGGGCGGGGAACACTGAAGCTTTCTTT
cdr3_length: 15; clone_size: few; j_call: TRBJ1-1; d_call: -; v_call: TRBV19; cdr3_aa: CASLTAGSTNTEAFF; cdr3_nt: TGTGCCAGTTTGACGGCAGGGTCTACGAACACTGAAGCTTTCTTT
cdr3_length: 16; clone_size: -; j_call: TRBJ2-3; d_call: TRBD1; v_call: TRBV6-6; cdr3_aa: CASSLTGVRVTDTQYF; cdr3_nt: TGTGCCAGCAGTTTGACAGGGGTGAGGGTCACAGATACGCAGTATTTT
cdr3_length: 17; clone_size: -; j_call: TRBJ2-7; d_call: TRBD2; v_call: TRBV19; cdr3_aa: CASSRASGRASSYEQYF; cdr3_nt: TGTGCCAGTAGTCGGGCTAGCGGGAGGGCCAGCTCCTACGAGCAGTACTTC
cdr3_length: 15; clone_size: -; j_call: TRBJ1-5; d_call: TRBD1; v_call: TRBV10-2; cdr3_aa: CASSPGQGPNQPQHF; cdr3_nt: TGCGCCAGCAGTCCGGGACAGGGGCCCAATCAGCCCCAGCATTTT
cdr3_length: 17; clone_size: -; j_call: TRBJ2-7; d_call: TRBD2; v_call: TRBV4-2; cdr3_aa: CASSQVASGPPHYEQYF; cdr3_nt: TGTGCCAGCAGCCAAGTCGCTAGCGGCCCTCCCCACTACGAGCAGTACTTC
cdr3_length: 16; clone_size: -; j_call: TRBJ1-2; d_call: -; v_call: TRBV7-9; cdr3_aa: CASSLETEVFNYGYTF; cdr3_nt: TGTGCCAGCAGCTTAGAGACAGAGGTTTTCAACTATGGCTACACCTTC
cdr3_length: 16; clone_size: -; j_call: TRBJ2-3; d_call: -; v_call: TRBV14; cdr3_aa: CASSQGLSGATDTQYF; cdr3_nt: TGTGCCAGCAGCCAAGGTTTAAGCGGAGCCACAGATACGCAGTATTTT
cdr3_length: 13; clone_size: -; j_call: TRBJ2-7; d_call: -; v_call: TRBV10-3; cdr3_aa: CAISELGDYEQYF; cdr3_nt: TGTGCCATCAGTGAACTCGGAGACTACGAGCAGTACTTC
cdr3_length: 13; clone_size: -; j_call: TRBJ2-7; d_call: -; v_call: TRBV11-3; cdr3_aa: CASSLVYGSEQYF; cdr3_nt: TGTGCCAGCAGCTTAGTCTACGGTAGCGAGCAGTACTTC
cdr3_length: 14; clone_size: -; j_call: TRBJ1-1; d_call: -; v_call: TRBV10-3; cdr3_aa: CAISEPPQNTEAFF; cdr3_nt: TGTGCCATCAGTGAACCCCCACAAAACACTGAAGCTTTCTTT
cdr3_length: 13; clone_size: -; j_call: TRBJ1-5; d_call: -; v_call: TRBV6-5; cdr3_aa: CASSYVPDQPQHF; cdr3_nt: TGTGCCAGCAGTTACGTTCCGGATCAGCCCCAGCATTTT
cdr3_length: 11; clone_size: -; j_call: TRBJ1-2; d_call: -; v_call: TRBV12-3/TRBV12-4; cdr3_aa: CATWRNYGYTF; cdr3_nt: TGTGCCACCTGGCGGAACTATGGCTACACCTTC
cdr3_length: 15; clone_size: -; j_call: TRBJ2-1; d_call: -; v_call: TRBV19; cdr3_aa: CASRRGGSAYNEQFF; cdr3_nt: TGTGCCAGTAGAAGGGGGGGGAGCGCTTACAATGAGCAGTTCTTC
cdr3_length: 14; clone_size: -; j_call: TRBJ1-6; d_call: -; v_call: TRBV7-9; cdr3_aa: CASSLRPGDSPLHF; cdr3_nt: TGTGCCAGCAGCTTAAGGCCAGGGGATTCACCCCTCCACTTT
cdr3_length: 14; clone_size: once; j_call: TRBJ1-2; d_call: TRBD1; v_call: TRBV7-2; cdr3_aa: CASSLATGAGGYTF; cdr3_nt: TGTGCCAGCAGCTTAGCCACAGGGGCTGGTGGCTACACCTTC
cdr3_length: 17; clone_size: -; j_call: TRBJ2-1; d_call: -; v_call: TRBV7-6; cdr3_aa: CASSLDQRLFAYNEQFF; cdr3_nt: TGTGCCAGCAGCCTAGATCAGCGGCTCTTCGCCTACAATGAGCAGTTCTTC
cdr3_length: 13; clone_size: -; j_call: TRBJ2-7; d_call: -; v_call: TRBV19; cdr3_aa: CASSFGTTYEQYF; cdr3_nt: TGTGCCAGTAGTTTCGGCACTACCTACGAGCAGTACTTC
cdr3_length: 15; clone_size: -; j_call: TRBJ1-2; d_call: TRBD1; v_call: TRBV27; cdr3_aa: CASSLLGQGYPLYTF; cdr3_nt: TGTGCCAGCAGTTTGCTAGGACAGGGCTATCCCCTCTACACCTTC
cdr3_length: 15; clone_size: few; j_call: TRBJ1-5; d_call: -; v_call: TRBV15; cdr3_aa: CATSRVAGAQWPQHF; cdr3_nt: TGTGCCACCAGCAGAGTAGCAGGGGCCCAATGGCCCCAGCATTTT
cdr3_length: 14; clone_size: -; j_call: TRBJ1-1; d_call: -; v_call: TRBV3-1/TRBV3-2; cdr3_aa: CASSLGAQGTEAFF; cdr3_nt: TGTGCCAGCAGCCTCGGGGCCCAGGGGACTGAAGCTTTCTTT
cdr3_length: 15; clone_size: -; j_call: TRBJ2-1; d_call: -; v_call: TRBV7-2; cdr3_aa: CASSLAGSSYNEQFF; cdr3_nt: TGTGCCAGCAGCTTAGCGGGGAGCTCCTACAATGAGCAGTTCTTC
cdr3_length: 14; clone_size: -; j_call: TRBJ1-1; d_call: -; v_call: TRBV28; cdr3_aa: CASSRLQMNTEAFF; cdr3_nt: TGTGCCAGCAGCCGTTTACAGATGAACACTGAAGCTTTCTTT
cdr3_length: 16; clone_size: -; j_call: TRBJ2-1; d_call: -; v_call: TRBV21-1; cdr3_aa: CASSKKAGGRYNEQFF; cdr3_nt: TGTGCCAGCAGCAAAAAGGCGGGAGGAAGGTACAATGAGCAGTTCTTC
cdr3_length: 14; clone_size: -; j_call: TRBJ2-7; d_call: -; v_call: TRBV2; cdr3_aa: CASSRTAPTYEQYF; cdr3_nt: TGTGCCAGCAGTCGGACAGCCCCTACCTACGAGCAGTACTTC
cdr3_length: 15; clone_size: -; j_call: TRBJ1-2; d_call: -; v_call: TRBV4-3; cdr3_aa: CASSQEGVLGYGYTF; cdr3_nt: TGCGCCAGCAGCCAAGAAGGGGTTTTGGGCTATGGCTACACCTTC
cdr3_length: 12; clone_size: once; j_call: TRBJ2-5; d_call: -; v_call: TRBV18; cdr3_aa: CASSPGGETQYF; cdr3_nt: TGTGCCAGCTCACCAGGCGGAGAGACCCAGTACTTC
cdr3_length: 15; clone_size: -; j_call: TRBJ2-3; d_call: -; v_call: TRBV3-1/TRBV3-2; cdr3_aa: CASSQESGSTDTQYF; cdr3_nt: TGTGCCAGCAGCCAAGAATCGGGTAGCACAGATACGCAGTATTTT
cdr3_length: 18; clone_size: -; j_call: TRBJ1-3; d_call: TRBD1; v_call: TRBV19; cdr3_aa: CASTQGDRLRFVGNTIYF; cdr3_nt: TGTGCCAGTACCCAAGGGGACAGGCTACGATTCGTTGGAAACACCATATATTTT
cdr3_length: 12; clone_size: -; j_call: TRBJ1-2; d_call: -; v_call: TRBV24-1; cdr3_aa: CATSDSTFRYTF; cdr3_nt: TGTGCCACCAGTGATTCTACGTTCCGCTACACCTTC
cdr3_length: 12; clone_size: -; j_call: TRBJ1-2; d_call: TRBD1; v_call: TRBV3-1/TRBV3-2; cdr3_aa: CASSLLGTAPFF; cdr3_nt: TGTGCCAGCAGCCTCCTAGGGACAGCCCCCTTCTTC
cdr3_length: 15; clone_size: few; j_call: TRBJ2-5; d_call: TRBD1; v_call: TRBV7-7; cdr3_aa: CASSWGQGYAETQYF; cdr3_nt: TGTGCTAGCAGCTGGGGACAGGGCTACGCGGAGACCCAGTACTTC
cdr3_length: 14; clone_size: few; j_call: TRBJ2-5; d_call: TRBD1; v_call: TRBV3-1/TRBV3-2; cdr3_aa: CASSQETGQETQYF; cdr3_nt: TGTGCCAGCAGCCAAGAGACAGGGCAAGAGACCCAGTACTTC
cdr3_length: 15; clone_size: -; j_call: TRBJ2-7; d_call: TRBD2; v_call: TRBV5-8; cdr3_aa: CASSLPTSGSYEQYF; cdr3_nt: TGTGCCAGCAGCTTGCCCACTAGCGGCTCCTACGAGCAGTACTTC
cdr3_length: 15; clone_size: -; j_call: TRBJ2-1; d_call: -; v_call: TRBV7-2; cdr3_aa: CASSSNGPAYNEQFF; cdr3_nt: TGTGCCAGCAGCTCCAATGGGCCCGCATACAATGAGCAGTTCTTC
cdr3_length: 14; clone_size: once; j_call: TRBJ1-5; d_call: -; v_call: TRBV6-2/TRBV6-3; cdr3_aa: CASSWAFEGQPQHF; cdr3_nt: TGTGCCAGCAGTTGGGCCTTCGAAGGCCAGCCCCAGCATTTT
cdr3_length: 19; clone_size: once; j_call: TRBJ2-3; d_call: TRBD2; v_call: TRBV7-2; cdr3_aa: CASSLVGITSGLSTDTQYF; cdr3_nt: TGTGCCAGCAGCTTAGTTGGGATTACTAGCGGGCTGAGCACAGATACGCAGTATTTT
cdr3_length: 14; clone_size: -; j_call: TRBJ2-7; d_call: TRBD1; v_call: TRBV6-5; cdr3_aa: CASSLRQGPYEQYF; cdr3_nt: TGTGCCAGCAGTCTTCGACAGGGCCCCTACGAGCAGTACTTC
cdr3_length: 16; clone_size: few; j_call: TRBJ1-4; d_call: TRBD1; v_call: TRBV29-1; cdr3_aa: CSVEGQTGPTNEKLFF; cdr3_nt: TGCAGCGTTGAGGGTCAGACAGGGCCAACTAATGAAAAACTGTTTTTT
cdr3_length: 14; clone_size: once; j_call: TRBJ1-4; d_call: -; v_call: TRBV6-5; cdr3_aa: CASSFEGFGEKLFF; cdr3_nt: TGTGCCAGCAGTTTTGAGGGCTTCGGTGAAAAACTGTTTTTT
cdr3_length: 14; clone_size: -; j_call: TRBJ2-2; d_call: TRBD2; v_call: TRBV9; cdr3_aa: CASSVSGGAGELFF; cdr3_nt: TGTGCCAGCAGCGTTAGCGGGGGGGCCGGGGAGCTGTTTTTT
cdr3_length: 15; clone_size: -; j_call: TRBJ1-5; d_call: -; v_call: TRBV11-2; cdr3_aa: CASSLGSGGNQPQHF; cdr3_nt: TGTGCCAGCAGCTTAGGCAGCGGGGGCAATCAGCCCCAGCATTTT
cdr3_length: 15; clone_size: -; j_call: TRBJ2-7; d_call: TRBD2; v_call: TRBV14; cdr3_aa: CASSQLSSGGWEQYF; cdr3_nt: TGTGCCAGCAGCCAACTCAGTAGCGGGGGTTGGGAGCAGTACTTC
cdr3_length: 12; clone_size: -; j_call: TRBJ2-2; d_call: -; v_call: TRBV7-9; cdr3_aa: CASSQQDGELFF; cdr3_nt: TGTGCCAGCAGCCAACAGGACGGGGAGCTGTTTTTT
cdr3_length: 15; clone_size: -; j_call: TRBJ1-2; d_call: -; v_call: TRBV7-2; cdr3_aa: CASSLALVLSYGYTF; cdr3_nt: TGTGCCAGCAGCTTAGCCTTAGTCCTAAGCTATGGCTACACCTTC
cdr3_length: 14; clone_size: once; j_call: TRBJ2-1; d_call: TRBD1; v_call: TRBV7-2; cdr3_aa: CASSLGTGYNEQFF; cdr3_nt: TGTGCCAGCAGCTTAGGGACAGGATACAATGAGCAGTTCTTC
cdr3_length: 13; clone_size: -; j_call: TRBJ1-1; d_call: TRBD1; v_call: TRBV28; cdr3_aa: CASSPRGQVEAFF; cdr3_nt: TGTGCCAGCAGTCCGAGGGGGCAGGTTGAAGCTTTCTTT
cdr3_length: 13; clone_size: -; j_call: TRBJ1-1; d_call: -; v_call: TRBV12-3/TRBV12-4; cdr3_aa: CASSLRQMNEAFF; cdr3_nt: TGTGCCAGCAGTCTCCGACAGATGAATGAAGCTTTCTTT
cdr3_length: 13; clone_size: -; j_call: TRBJ1-2; d_call: -; v_call: TRBV6-1; cdr3_aa: CASSEGGLYGYTF; cdr3_nt: TGTGCCAGCAGTGAAGGCGGACTCTATGGCTACACCTTC